This is a list of T cell receptor beta chains from one sample in a study of blood T cell repertoires in COVID-19. Generated by immunoSEQ multiplex PCR, the TCRdb table keeps only in-frame clones and is missing some. Of some 25,000 clones in the sample, about 86% were seen once. The material sequenced was peripheral blood. Receptor source: a man aged 65 to 85 with acute or convalescent COVID-19. Each CDR3 is given with its conserved first and last residue. Fields, in order: J gene, V gene, clone size, D gene, CDR3 DNA, CDR3 protein. The D gene is left open where the match is weak. Rows give clone size only sometimes, using once, few, many, or a class for an expanded clone.

j_call: TRBJ2-7
v_call: TRBV14
clone_size: NA
d_call: NA
cdr3_nt: TGTGCCAGCAGCCGTAGTCGGGGGTCCCTTGAGCAGTACTTC
cdr3_aa: CASSRSRGSLEQYF

j_call: TRBJ2-1
v_call: TRBV18
clone_size: NA
d_call: NA
cdr3_nt: TGTGCCAGCTCACCCATTGGTGGGAGCTCCTACAATGAGCAGTTCTTC
cdr3_aa: CASSPIGGSSYNEQFF

j_call: TRBJ1-6
v_call: TRBV9
clone_size: NA
d_call: NA
cdr3_nt: TGTGCCAGCAGGAGGGATAATAATTCACCCCTCCACTTT
cdr3_aa: CASRRDNNSPLHF

j_call: TRBJ2-3
v_call: TRBV11-2
clone_size: NA
d_call: TRBD2
cdr3_nt: TGTGCCAGCAGCTTAAAGTCTAGCGGCGGAGATACGCAGTATTTT
cdr3_aa: CASSLKSSGGDTQYF

j_call: TRBJ2-1
v_call: TRBV11-2
clone_size: NA
d_call: TRBD2
cdr3_nt: TGTGCCAGCAGCCTATCCGGGACTAGCGGGAGGGCCCACCACCGTGAGCAGTTCTTC
cdr3_aa: CASSLSGTSGRAHHREQFF

j_call: TRBJ2-3
v_call: TRBV3-1/TRBV3-2
clone_size: NA
d_call: TRBD2
cdr3_nt: TGTGCCAGCAGCCATCCAGCACGGGCTAGCGGGGGGGCCCGCACAGATACGCAGTATTTT
cdr3_aa: CASSHPARASGGARTDTQYF

j_call: TRBJ1-4
v_call: TRBV5-6
clone_size: NA
d_call: NA
cdr3_nt: TGTGCCAGCAGCTTTCAGGGCGGCGGTAATGAAAAACTGTTTTTT
cdr3_aa: CASSFQGGGNEKLFF

j_call: TRBJ1-1
v_call: TRBV12-3/TRBV12-4
clone_size: NA
d_call: NA
cdr3_nt: TGTGCCAGCAGTTTCGGGAGGAACACTGAAGCTTTCTTT
cdr3_aa: CASSFGRNTEAFF

j_call: TRBJ1-5
v_call: TRBV9
clone_size: NA
d_call: NA
cdr3_nt: TGTGCCAGCAGCCAAACACAGGATCCGCCCCAGCATTTT
cdr3_aa: CASSQTQDPPQHF

j_call: TRBJ1-5
v_call: TRBV20-1
clone_size: NA
d_call: TRBD1
cdr3_nt: TGCAGTGCTAGTCGGCAGGGGGGTCAGCCCCAGCATTTT
cdr3_aa: CSASRQGGQPQHF

j_call: TRBJ1-6
v_call: TRBV27
clone_size: NA
d_call: TRBD1
cdr3_nt: TGTGCCAGCAGGGGGACAGGGACAAATTCACCCCTCCACTTT
cdr3_aa: CASRGTGTNSPLHF

j_call: TRBJ2-1
v_call: TRBV7-2
clone_size: once
d_call: NA
cdr3_nt: TGTGCCAGCAGCCAATCCCGGGACTCGAACAATGAGCAGTTCTTC
cdr3_aa: CASSQSRDSNNEQFF

j_call: TRBJ1-6
v_call: TRBV20-1
clone_size: NA
d_call: NA
cdr3_nt: TGCAGTGCTAGAGATCGAGGAATGTGTCACTTT
cdr3_aa: CSARDRGMCHF

j_call: TRBJ1-4
v_call: TRBV30
clone_size: NA
d_call: NA
cdr3_nt: TGTGCCTGCAAGCGACAGGAACCTAGGGAAAAACTGTTTTTT
cdr3_aa: CACKRQEPREKLFF

j_call: TRBJ1-1
v_call: TRBV10-1
clone_size: NA
d_call: NA
cdr3_nt: TGCGCCAGCAGTGAAGGTTTAGGGGCTGGAACTGAAGCTTTCTTT
cdr3_aa: CASSEGLGAGTEAFF

j_call: TRBJ2-3
v_call: TRBV5-5
clone_size: NA
d_call: TRBD2
cdr3_nt: TGTGCCAGCAGTTTCACTAGCGGGATGCCAGATACGCAGTATTTT
cdr3_aa: CASSFTSGMPDTQYF

j_call: TRBJ2-3
v_call: TRBV4-1
clone_size: once
d_call: NA
cdr3_nt: TGCGCCAGCAGCCAACGGGGTGGAGGGCTAGGTCGAGATACGCAGTATTTT
cdr3_aa: CASSQRGGGLGRDTQYF

j_call: TRBJ2-7
v_call: TRBV11-2
clone_size: NA
d_call: TRBD2
cdr3_nt: TGTGCCAGCAGCTTAACCGGGGGGATCACCTACGAGCAGTACTTC
cdr3_aa: CASSLTGGITYEQYF

j_call: TRBJ2-1
v_call: TRBV3-1/TRBV3-2
clone_size: once
d_call: NA
cdr3_nt: TGTGCCAGCAGCCAAGATTGGGCAGGCGGGCAGAATGAGCAGTTCTTC
cdr3_aa: CASSQDWAGGQNEQFF

j_call: TRBJ1-2
v_call: TRBV2
clone_size: NA
d_call: NA
cdr3_nt: TGTGCCAGCAGTGCGGCAGGGAACTATGGCTACACCTTC
cdr3_aa: CASSAAGNYGYTF

j_call: TRBJ2-1
v_call: TRBV7-2
clone_size: NA
d_call: NA
cdr3_nt: TGTGCCAGCAGCTTAGCGGTAGGAAGCGGATACAATGAGCAGTTCTTC
cdr3_aa: CASSLAVGSGYNEQFF

j_call: TRBJ2-3
v_call: TRBV7-2
clone_size: NA
d_call: TRBD1
cdr3_nt: TGTGCCAGCAGCATGACAGGGGGCGCAGATACGCAGTATTTT
cdr3_aa: CASSMTGGADTQYF

j_call: TRBJ1-1
v_call: TRBV5-1
clone_size: few
d_call: NA
cdr3_nt: TGCGCCAGCAGCTTGGGAGGACAGACAAATGAAGCTTTCTTT
cdr3_aa: CASSLGGQTNEAFF

j_call: TRBJ2-5
v_call: TRBV3-1/TRBV3-2
clone_size: NA
d_call: NA
cdr3_nt: TGTGCCAGCAGCCTCGCAGGGCATTCTGGGACCCAGTACTTC
cdr3_aa: CASSLAGHSGTQYF

j_call: TRBJ2-7
v_call: TRBV7-9
clone_size: NA
d_call: NA
cdr3_nt: TGTGCCAGCAGCTTAGGACATTTGAGCTCCTACGAGCAGTACTTC
cdr3_aa: CASSLGHLSSYEQYF

j_call: TRBJ1-5
v_call: TRBV19
clone_size: once
d_call: NA
cdr3_nt: TGTGCCAGTAGTCCACTGCATCAGCCCCAGCATTTT
cdr3_aa: CASSPLHQPQHF

j_call: TRBJ1-2
v_call: TRBV6-5
clone_size: few
d_call: TRBD1
cdr3_nt: TGTGCCAGCAGTTACCTGACAGGGGGCGCGAGGGGCTACACCTTC
cdr3_aa: CASSYLTGGARGYTF

j_call: TRBJ2-3
v_call: TRBV9
clone_size: NA
d_call: TRBD2
cdr3_nt: TGTGCCAGCAGCGGAGTAGCGGGATCAGATACGCAGTATTTT
cdr3_aa: CASSGVAGSDTQYF

j_call: TRBJ1-1
v_call: TRBV2
clone_size: NA
d_call: NA
cdr3_nt: TGTGCCAGCAGTGATCTGGGAGCTGAAGCTTTCTTT
cdr3_aa: CASSDLGAEAFF

j_call: TRBJ2-7
v_call: TRBV12-5
clone_size: NA
d_call: NA
cdr3_nt: TGTGCTAGTGGTTTGCCGGGGAGCGGAAACTACGAGCAGTACTTC
cdr3_aa: CASGLPGSGNYEQYF

j_call: TRBJ2-3
v_call: TRBV6-5
clone_size: NA
d_call: TRBD2
cdr3_nt: TGTGCCAGCAGGGGACTAGCGGGAGCTACAGATACGCAGTATTTT
cdr3_aa: CASRGLAGATDTQYF

j_call: TRBJ2-3
v_call: TRBV6-5
clone_size: NA
d_call: NA
cdr3_nt: TGTGCCAGCAGTCACAGGGCAACAGATACGCAGTATTTT
cdr3_aa: CASSHRATDTQYF

j_call: TRBJ1-2
v_call: TRBV7-2
clone_size: NA
d_call: TRBD1
cdr3_nt: TGTGCCAGCAGCTATAAGAGGACAGGGGGCGACGGCTACACCTTC
cdr3_aa: CASSYKRTGGDGYTF

j_call: TRBJ1-1
v_call: TRBV28
clone_size: NA
d_call: NA
cdr3_nt: TGTGCCAGCACCTCTTACAGGCCCATGACTGAAGCTTTCTTT
cdr3_aa: CASTSYRPMTEAFF

j_call: TRBJ1-1
v_call: TRBV5-1
clone_size: NA
d_call: NA
cdr3_nt: TGCGCCAGCAGCTTGGTGGCGAACACTGAAGCTTTCTTT
cdr3_aa: CASSLVANTEAFF

j_call: TRBJ2-2
v_call: TRBV18
clone_size: NA
d_call: NA
cdr3_nt: TGTGCCAGCTCACCACCGGTGTCAGGGGCCGCCGGGGAGCTGTTTTTT
cdr3_aa: CASSPPVSGAAGELFF

j_call: TRBJ1-4
v_call: TRBV2
clone_size: NA
d_call: NA
cdr3_nt: TGTGCCAGCAGTGAAATGAGGAGATCCTTTAGGTCAGAAAAACTGTTTTTT
cdr3_aa: CASSEMRRSFRSEKLFF

j_call: TRBJ1-1
v_call: TRBV27
clone_size: few
d_call: NA
cdr3_nt: TGTGCCAGCAGTTTACCCCACTGGACCTTGGTCGGGGTAGGTGAAGCTTTCTTT
cdr3_aa: CASSLPHWTLVGVGEAFF

j_call: TRBJ2-5
v_call: TRBV11-2
clone_size: NA
d_call: NA
cdr3_nt: TGTGCCAGCAGCTTCGACAGACAAGAGACCCAGTACTTC
cdr3_aa: CASSFDRQETQYF

j_call: TRBJ1-4
v_call: TRBV7-9
clone_size: once
d_call: NA
cdr3_nt: TGTGCCAGCAGCTTAGAGGGGAGGGAAAAACTGTTTTTT
cdr3_aa: CASSLEGREKLFF

j_call: TRBJ2-5
v_call: TRBV5-1
clone_size: few
d_call: NA
cdr3_nt: TGCGCCAGCACGGGCGAGGGTGTGGAGACCCAGTACTTC
cdr3_aa: CASTGEGVETQYF

j_call: TRBJ1-2
v_call: TRBV24-1
clone_size: NA
d_call: TRBD1
cdr3_nt: TGTGCCACCAGCCAGACAGGGAACTATGGCTACACCTTC
cdr3_aa: CATSQTGNYGYTF

j_call: TRBJ2-3
v_call: TRBV5-1
clone_size: NA
d_call: TRBD1
cdr3_nt: TGCGCCAGCAGCTTGGCCTGGACAGGGGGGTCCGCCGTAGATACGCAGTATTTT
cdr3_aa: CASSLAWTGGSAVDTQYF

j_call: TRBJ1-1
v_call: TRBV11-2
clone_size: once
d_call: NA
cdr3_nt: TGTGCCAGCAGCTTAGGCCCATCCCCCAGGGAAATTGAAGCTTTCTTT
cdr3_aa: CASSLGPSPREIEAFF

j_call: TRBJ1-6
v_call: TRBV5-1
clone_size: few
d_call: TRBD1
cdr3_nt: TGCGCCAGCAGCTGGGACAGTCGTTCCCATTCACCCCTCCACTTT
cdr3_aa: CASSWDSRSHSPLHF

j_call: TRBJ1-2
v_call: TRBV7-3
clone_size: NA
d_call: NA
cdr3_nt: TGTGCCAGCAGCCCCACGGGGCGGGGAGCTTATGGCTACACCTTC
cdr3_aa: CASSPTGRGAYGYTF

j_call: TRBJ1-4
v_call: TRBV29-1
clone_size: NA
d_call: NA
cdr3_nt: TGCAGCGTTGGGCAGGGAAGAAGTAATGAAAAACTGTTTTTT
cdr3_aa: CSVGQGRSNEKLFF

j_call: TRBJ1-1
v_call: TRBV9
clone_size: once
d_call: NA
cdr3_nt: TGTGCCAGCAGCGTAGTTTTCGGGGACACTGAAGCTTTCTTT
cdr3_aa: CASSVVFGDTEAFF

j_call: TRBJ1-5
v_call: TRBV27
clone_size: once
d_call: NA
cdr3_nt: TGTGCCAGCAGTTTGGGGGGTCGGAATCAGCCCCAGCATTTT
cdr3_aa: CASSLGGRNQPQHF

j_call: TRBJ1-2
v_call: TRBV3-1/TRBV3-2
clone_size: once
d_call: NA
cdr3_nt: TGTGCCAGCAGCCAAGATACGGGGTCCTATAACTATGGCTACACCTTC
cdr3_aa: CASSQDTGSYNYGYTF

j_call: TRBJ2-7
v_call: TRBV29-1
clone_size: large
d_call: TRBD1
cdr3_nt: TGCAGCGTTGGGGACAGGGTCCTCTACGAGCAGTACTTC
cdr3_aa: CSVGDRVLYEQYF

j_call: TRBJ2-7
v_call: TRBV6-6
clone_size: NA
d_call: TRBD1
cdr3_nt: TGTGCCAGCAGTACTGGACAGGGGACCTACGAGCAGTACTTC
cdr3_aa: CASSTGQGTYEQYF

j_call: TRBJ2-2
v_call: TRBV7-2
clone_size: NA
d_call: NA
cdr3_nt: TGTGCCAGCAGCTTATCACAGTTGGGCGGGGAGCTGTTTTTT
cdr3_aa: CASSLSQLGGELFF

j_call: TRBJ1-3
v_call: TRBV3-1/TRBV3-2
clone_size: NA
d_call: TRBD1
cdr3_nt: TGTGCCAGCAGCTCAACAGGGGTAGGAAACACCATATATTTT
cdr3_aa: CASSSTGVGNTIYF

j_call: TRBJ1-6
v_call: TRBV4-2
clone_size: NA
d_call: NA
cdr3_nt: TGTGCCAGCACCCGCGGACAGAGTAATTCACCCCTCCACTTT
cdr3_aa: CASTRGQSNSPLHF

j_call: TRBJ2-7
v_call: TRBV7-9
clone_size: few
d_call: TRBD1
cdr3_nt: TGTGCCAGCAGCCCCGACAGGGGCGGGGAGCAGTACTTC
cdr3_aa: CASSPDRGGEQYF

j_call: TRBJ1-1
v_call: TRBV5-1
clone_size: NA
d_call: NA
cdr3_nt: TGCGCCAGCAGCTTCATGAACACTGAAGCTTTCTTT
cdr3_aa: CASSFMNTEAFF

j_call: TRBJ1-1
v_call: TRBV11-3
clone_size: NA
d_call: NA
cdr3_nt: TGTGCCAGCAGCTTACAAGCTGGGAGGGACACTGAAGCTTTCTTT
cdr3_aa: CASSLQAGRDTEAFF

j_call: TRBJ2-1
v_call: TRBV11-2
clone_size: once
d_call: TRBD1
cdr3_nt: TGTGCCAGCAGCTTAGGACAGGGGGCGACGTTCTTC
cdr3_aa: CASSLGQGATFF